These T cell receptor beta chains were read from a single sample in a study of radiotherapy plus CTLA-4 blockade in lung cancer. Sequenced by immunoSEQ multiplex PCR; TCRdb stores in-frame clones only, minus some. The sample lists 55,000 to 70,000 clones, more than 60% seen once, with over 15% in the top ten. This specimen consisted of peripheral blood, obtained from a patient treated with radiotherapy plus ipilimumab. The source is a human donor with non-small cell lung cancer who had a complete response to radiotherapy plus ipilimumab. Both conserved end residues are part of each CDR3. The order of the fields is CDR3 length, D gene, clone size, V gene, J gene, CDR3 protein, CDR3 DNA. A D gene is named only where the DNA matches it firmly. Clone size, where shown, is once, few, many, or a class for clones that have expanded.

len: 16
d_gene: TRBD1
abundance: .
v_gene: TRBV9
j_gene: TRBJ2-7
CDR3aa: CASSVGDRGGSYEQYF
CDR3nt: TGTGCCAGCAGCGTAGGAGACAGGGGGGGATCCTACGAGCAGTACTTC

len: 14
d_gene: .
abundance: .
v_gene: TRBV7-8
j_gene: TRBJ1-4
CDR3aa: CASSFSSNREKLFF
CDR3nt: TGTGCCAGCAGCTTTTCTAGTAACCGTGAAAAACTGTTTTTT

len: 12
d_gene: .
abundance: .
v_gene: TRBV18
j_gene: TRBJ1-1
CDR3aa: CASLRTDTEAFF
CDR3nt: TGTGCCAGCCTTAGGACAGACACTGAAGCTTTCTTT

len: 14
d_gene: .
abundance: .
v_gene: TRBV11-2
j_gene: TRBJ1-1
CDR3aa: CASSLVPGWTEAFF
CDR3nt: TGTGCCAGCAGCTTAGTCCCGGGTTGGACTGAAGCTTTCTTT

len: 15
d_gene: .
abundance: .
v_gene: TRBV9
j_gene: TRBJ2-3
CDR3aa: CASSVVTGLTDTQYF
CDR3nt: TGTGCCAGCAGCGTAGTCACAGGGTTAACAGATACGCAGTATTTT

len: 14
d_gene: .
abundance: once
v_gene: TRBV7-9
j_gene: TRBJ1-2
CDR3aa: CASSLSTAYYGYTF
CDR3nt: TGTGCCAGCAGCTTGAGTACAGCTTACTATGGCTACACCTTC

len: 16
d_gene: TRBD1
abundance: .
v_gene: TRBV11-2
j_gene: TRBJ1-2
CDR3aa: CASTPSGTGINYGYTF
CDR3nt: TGTGCCAGCACCCCCTCCGGGACAGGGATTAACTATGGCTACACCTTC

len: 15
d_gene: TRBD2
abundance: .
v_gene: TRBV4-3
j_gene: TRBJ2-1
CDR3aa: CASSLERGRNNEQFF
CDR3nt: TGCGCCAGCAGTTTAGAGCGGGGGCGAAACAATGAGCAGTTCTTC

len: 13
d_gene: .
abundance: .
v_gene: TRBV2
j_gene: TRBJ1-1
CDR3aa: CASSRQLNTEAFF
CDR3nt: TGTGCCAGCAGCCGACAGCTTAACACTGAAGCTTTCTTT

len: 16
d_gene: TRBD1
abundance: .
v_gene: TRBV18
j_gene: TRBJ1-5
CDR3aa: CASSQQGARGNQPQHF
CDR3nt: TGTGCCAGCTCACAACAGGGGGCCCGTGGCAATCAGCCCCAGCATTTT

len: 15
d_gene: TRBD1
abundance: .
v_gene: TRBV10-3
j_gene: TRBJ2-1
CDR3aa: CAISERTGVGHEQFF
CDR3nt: TGTGCCATCAGCGAGAGGACAGGGGTTGGGCATGAGCAGTTCTTC

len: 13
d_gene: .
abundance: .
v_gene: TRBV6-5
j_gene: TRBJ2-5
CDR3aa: CASSISYQETQYF
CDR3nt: TGTGCCAGCAGTATCTCGTACCAAGAGACCCAGTACTTC

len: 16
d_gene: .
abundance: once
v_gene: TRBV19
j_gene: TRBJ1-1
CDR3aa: CASLLSGQTSLTEAFF
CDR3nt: TGTGCCAGTCTCCTATCCGGACAGACCTCGTTAACTGAAGCTTTCTTT

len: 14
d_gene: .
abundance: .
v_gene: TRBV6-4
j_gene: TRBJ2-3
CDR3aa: CASSDSTGTDTQYF
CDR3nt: TGTGCCAGCAGTGACTCGACAGGCACAGATACGCAGTATTTT

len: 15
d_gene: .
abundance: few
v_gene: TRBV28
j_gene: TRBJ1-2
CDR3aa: CASSLQGMGRYGYTF
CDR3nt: TGTGCCAGCAGTTTACAGGGGATGGGAAGGTATGGCTACACCTTC

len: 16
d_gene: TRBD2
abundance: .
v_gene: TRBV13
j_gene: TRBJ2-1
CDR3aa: CASSWTGTSGGNEQFF
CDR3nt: TGTGCCAGCAGCTGGACCGGGACTAGCGGGGGTAATGAGCAGTTCTTC

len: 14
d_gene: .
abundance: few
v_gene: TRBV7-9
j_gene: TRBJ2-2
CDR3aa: CASSGGTARGELFF
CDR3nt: TGTGCCAGCAGCGGCGGGACAGCCCGCGGGGAGCTGTTTTTT

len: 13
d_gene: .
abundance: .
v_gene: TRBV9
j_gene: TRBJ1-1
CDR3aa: CASSRQADTEAFF
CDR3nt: TGTGCCAGCAGTAGACAGGCGGACACTGAAGCTTTCTTT

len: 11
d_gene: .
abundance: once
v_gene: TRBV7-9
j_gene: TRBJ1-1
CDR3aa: CASSLNGGAFF
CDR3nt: TGTGCCAGCAGCTTAAACGGTGGAGCTTTCTTT

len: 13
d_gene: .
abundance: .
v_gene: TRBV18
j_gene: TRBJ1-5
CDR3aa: CASSLESNQPQHF
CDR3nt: TGTGCCAGCTCACTTGAGAGCAATCAGCCCCAGCATTTT

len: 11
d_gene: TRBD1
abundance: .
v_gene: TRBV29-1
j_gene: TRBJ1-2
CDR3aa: CSVGRGQGYTF
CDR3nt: TGCAGCGTTGGGAGGGGGCAAGGCTACACCTTC

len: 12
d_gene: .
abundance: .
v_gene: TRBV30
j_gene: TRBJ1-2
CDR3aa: CARSRENYGYTF
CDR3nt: TGTGCCCGCTCGCGGGAGAACTATGGCTACACCTTC

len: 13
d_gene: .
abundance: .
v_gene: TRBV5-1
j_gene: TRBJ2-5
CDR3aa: CASRPDTQETQYF
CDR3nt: TGCGCCAGCAGACCTGACACACAAGAGACCCAGTACTTC

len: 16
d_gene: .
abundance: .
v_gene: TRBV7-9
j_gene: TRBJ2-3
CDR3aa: CASSPDFGRGTDTQYF
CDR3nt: TGTGCCAGCAGCCCAGATTTCGGCAGGGGCACAGATACGCAGTATTTT

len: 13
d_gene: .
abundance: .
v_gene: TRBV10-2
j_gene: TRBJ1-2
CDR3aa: CASSEPQSYGYTF
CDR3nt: TGCGCCAGCAGTGAGCCGCAGTCCTATGGCTACACCTTC

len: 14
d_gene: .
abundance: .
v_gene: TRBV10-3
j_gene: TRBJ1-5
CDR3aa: CAISKAGGNQPQHF
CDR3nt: TGTGCCATCAGTAAAGCAGGGGGCAATCAGCCCCAGCATTTT

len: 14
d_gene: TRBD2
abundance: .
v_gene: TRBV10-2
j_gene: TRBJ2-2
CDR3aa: CASSEVLAAGELFF
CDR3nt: TGCGCCAGCAGTGAAGTACTAGCGGCCGGGGAGCTGTTTTTT

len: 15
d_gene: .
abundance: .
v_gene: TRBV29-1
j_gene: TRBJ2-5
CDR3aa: CSVETGRGNGETQYF
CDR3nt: TGCAGCGTTGAAACGGGCAGGGGAAATGGAGAGACCCAGTACTTC

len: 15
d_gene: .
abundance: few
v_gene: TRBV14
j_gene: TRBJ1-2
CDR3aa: CASSQDLRGGGGYTF
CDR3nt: TGTGCCAGCAGCCAAGATCTCCGGGGAGGTGGTGGCTACACCTTC

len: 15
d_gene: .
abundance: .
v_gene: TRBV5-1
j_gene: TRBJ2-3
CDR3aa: CASSLPTTSTDTQYF
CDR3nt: TGCGCCAGCAGCTTGCCGACTACAAGCACAGATACGCAGTATTTT

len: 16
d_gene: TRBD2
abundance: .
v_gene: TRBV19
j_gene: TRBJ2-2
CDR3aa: CASSSSGGAGTGELFF
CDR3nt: TGTGCCAGTAGTTCTAGCGGGGGGGCCGGCACCGGGGAGCTGTTTTTT

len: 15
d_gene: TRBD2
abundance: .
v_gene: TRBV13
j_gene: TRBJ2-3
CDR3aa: CASSLRLAVTDTQYF
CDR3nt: TGTGCCAGCAGTCTTCGACTAGCGGTAACAGATACGCAGTATTTT

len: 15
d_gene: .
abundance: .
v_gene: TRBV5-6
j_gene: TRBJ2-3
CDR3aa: CASQPGAGGTDTQYF
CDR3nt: TGTGCCTCCCAACCGGGGGCGGGGGGCACAGATACGCAGTATTTT

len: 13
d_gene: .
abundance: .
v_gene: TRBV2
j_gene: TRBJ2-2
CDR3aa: CASSPNRGGELFF
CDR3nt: TGTGCCAGCAGTCCTAATCGGGGCGGGGAGCTGTTTTTT

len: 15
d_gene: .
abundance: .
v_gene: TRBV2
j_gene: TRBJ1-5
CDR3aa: CASRGPGVSNQPQHF
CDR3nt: TGTGCCAGCAGGGGCCCCGGGGTGAGCAATCAGCCCCAGCATTTT

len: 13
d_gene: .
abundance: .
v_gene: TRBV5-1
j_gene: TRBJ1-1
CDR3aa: CASTPGQNTEAFF
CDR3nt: TGCGCCAGCACGCCGGGACAAAACACTGAAGCTTTCTTT

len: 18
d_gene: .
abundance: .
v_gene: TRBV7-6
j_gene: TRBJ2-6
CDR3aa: CASSLLRAGRNGANVLTF
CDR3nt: TGTGCCAGCAGCTTACTTCGGGCAGGGCGTAATGGGGCCAACGTCCTGACTTTC

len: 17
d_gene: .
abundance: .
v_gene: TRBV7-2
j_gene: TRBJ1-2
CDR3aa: CASSSDFRQAAYLGYTF
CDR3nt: TGTGCCAGCAGCTCCGATTTTAGACAGGCAGCTTACCTGGGCTACACCTTC

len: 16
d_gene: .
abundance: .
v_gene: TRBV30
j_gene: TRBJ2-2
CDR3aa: CAWSVLWATNTGELFF
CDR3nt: TGTGCCTGGAGTGTACTTTGGGCCACGAACACCGGGGAGCTGTTTTTT

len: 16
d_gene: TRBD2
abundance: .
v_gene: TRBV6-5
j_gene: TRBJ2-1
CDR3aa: CASSYGGTSGGDEQFF
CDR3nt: TGTGCCAGCAGTTACGGGGGGACTAGCGGCGGAGATGAGCAGTTCTTC

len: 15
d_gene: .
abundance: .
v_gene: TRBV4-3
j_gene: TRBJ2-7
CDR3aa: CASSRGDRSATEQYF
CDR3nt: TGCGCCAGCAGCCGGGGGGACAGAAGCGCCACCGAGCAGTACTTC

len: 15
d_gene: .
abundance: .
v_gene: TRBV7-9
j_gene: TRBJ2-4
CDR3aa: CASSSIAEAKNIQYF
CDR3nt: TGTGCCAGCAGCTCTATAGCGGAAGCCAAAAACATTCAGTACTTC

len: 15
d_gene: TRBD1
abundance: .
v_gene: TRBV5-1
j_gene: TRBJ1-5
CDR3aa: CASSLDGTGNQPQHF
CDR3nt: TGCGCCAGCAGCTTGGACGGGACAGGCAATCAGCCCCAGCATTTT

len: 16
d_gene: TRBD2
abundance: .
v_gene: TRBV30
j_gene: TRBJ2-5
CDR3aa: CAWSRPGLAGQETQYF
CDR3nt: TGTGCCTGGAGTCGTCCCGGACTAGCGGGACAAGAGACCCAGTACTTC

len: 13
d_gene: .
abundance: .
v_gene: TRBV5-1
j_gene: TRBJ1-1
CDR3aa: CASSLRGNTEAFF
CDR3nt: TGCGCCAGCAGCTTGAGGGGGAACACTGAAGCTTTCTTT

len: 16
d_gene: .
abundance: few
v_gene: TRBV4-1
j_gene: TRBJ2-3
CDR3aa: CASSQEKWGGTDTQYF
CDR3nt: TGCGCCAGCAGCCAAGAAAAATGGGGCGGCACAGATACGCAGTATTTT

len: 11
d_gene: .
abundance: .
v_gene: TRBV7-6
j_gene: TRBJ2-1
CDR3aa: CASGRGNEQFF
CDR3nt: TGTGCCAGCGGGAGAGGCAATGAGCAGTTCTTC

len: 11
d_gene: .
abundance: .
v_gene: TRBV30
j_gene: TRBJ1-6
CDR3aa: CACSVGSPLHF
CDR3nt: TGTGCCTGTTCCGTCGGGTCACCCCTCCACTTT

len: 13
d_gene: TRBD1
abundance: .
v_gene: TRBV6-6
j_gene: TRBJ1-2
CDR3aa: CASSTGTAYGYTF
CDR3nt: TGTGCCAGCAGTACCGGGACAGCTTATGGCTACACCTTC

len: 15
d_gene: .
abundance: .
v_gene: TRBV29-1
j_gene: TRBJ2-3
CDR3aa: CSSGPAPGGTDTQYF
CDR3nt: TGCAGCTCAGGCCCCGCACCGGGGGGCACAGATACGCAGTATTTT

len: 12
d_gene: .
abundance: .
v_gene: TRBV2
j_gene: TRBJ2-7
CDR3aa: CASSERGYEQYF
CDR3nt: TGTGCCAGCAGTGAACGGGGGTACGAGCAGTACTTC

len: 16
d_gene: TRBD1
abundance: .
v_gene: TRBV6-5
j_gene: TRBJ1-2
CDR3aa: CASSYAQGARNYGYTF
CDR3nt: TGTGCCAGCAGTTACGCCCAGGGGGCGCGCAACTATGGCTACACCTTC

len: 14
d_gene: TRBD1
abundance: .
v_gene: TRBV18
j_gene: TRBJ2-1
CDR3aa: CASSRDRSGYEQFF
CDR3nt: TGTGCCAGCTCACGGGACAGGTCAGGCTATGAGCAGTTCTTC

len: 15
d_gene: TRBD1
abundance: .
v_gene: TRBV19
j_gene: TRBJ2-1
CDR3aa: CASSMVGQAYNEQFF
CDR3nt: TGTGCCAGTAGTATGGTGGGACAGGCTTACAATGAGCAGTTCTTC

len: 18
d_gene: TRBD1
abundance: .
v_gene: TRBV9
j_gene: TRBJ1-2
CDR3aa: CASSNPSPGTGLSYGYTF
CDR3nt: TGTGCCAGCAGCAACCCCTCGCCAGGGACAGGGCTGAGCTATGGCTACACCTTC

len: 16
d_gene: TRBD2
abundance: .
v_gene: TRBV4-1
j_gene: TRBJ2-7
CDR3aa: CASSQATAGGSYEQYF
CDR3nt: TGCGCCAGCAGCCAAGCTACAGCGGGGGGAAGTTACGAGCAGTACTTC

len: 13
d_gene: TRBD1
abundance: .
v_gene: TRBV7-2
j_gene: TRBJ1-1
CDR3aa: CASSLGQGTEAFF
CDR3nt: TGTGCCAGCAGCTTAGGACAGGGCACTGAAGCTTTCTTT

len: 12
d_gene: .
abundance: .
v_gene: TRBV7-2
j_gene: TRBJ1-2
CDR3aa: CASSLARNGYTF
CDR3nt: TGTGCCAGCAGCTTAGCGCGTAATGGCTACACCTTC

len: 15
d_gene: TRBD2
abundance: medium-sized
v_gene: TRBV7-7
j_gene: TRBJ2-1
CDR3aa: CASSQSGGSYNEQFF
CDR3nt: TGTGCTAGCAGCCAAAGCGGGGGCTCCTACAATGAGCAGTTCTTC